The T cell receptor beta chain described here comes from a study of T cell responses to AZD1222 COVID-19 vaccine. Study results and caveats: Repertoire sampling happened only post peak T cell response. Close to half of all spike-specific TCRs reportedly target regions of the variants that are unmutated.

This table comes from immunoSEQ multiplex PCR, and its TCRdb copy is limited to in-frame clones, with some not included. Among some 150,000 clones listed, 86% were seen once. As for this clone: Its antigen is unknown.

The V and J ends lost 3 bases and 2 bases respectively, with 5 bases between them. This CDR3 has 12 amino acids. Germline V lookup: CDR1 DFQATT, CDR2 SNEGSKA (reference sequence). The clonotype originates from an adult in good health. This specimen consisted of peripheral blood, obtained on day 0 of MenACWY control vaccination. V gene TRBV20-1 combines with J gene TRBJ1-5; D ambiguous. CDR3 protein: CSASEGNQPQHF. CDR3 in DNA: TGCAGTGCTAGTGAAGGCAATCAGCCCCAGCATTTT.